Listed below are T cell receptor beta chains from one sample, sequenced in a study of PD-L1 blockade in urothelial cancer. Produced via immunoSEQ multiplex PCR; TCRdb's table is partial and in-frame only. The table has 95,000 to 130,000 clones, about 89% seen once. The sample consisted of PBMCs, taken around atezolizumab (anti-PD-L1) treatment. The receptor set was obtained from a man between 60 and 75 years old with urothelial cancer. Each CDR3 is given with its conserved first and last residue. D genes are given only for firm matches. Expanded clones are given a class, and other clones once, few, many or no size at all.

>TRBV27|TRBJ2-1|NA|NA
TGTGCCAGCAGTTCCGGAGCCTACAATGAGCAGTTCTTC
CASSSGAYNEQFF
>TRBV5-5|TRBJ2-7|NA|TRBD1
TGTGCCAGCAGACAGGGGACAGGGGGGCGATCAGGGTCCGAGCAGTACTTC
CASRQGTGGRSGSEQYF
>TRBV5-4|TRBJ2-7|once|NA
TGTGCCAGCAGGGGACCGCGGGGCGAGCAGTACTTC
CASRGPRGEQYF
>TRBV20-1|TRBJ2-7|NA|NA
TGCAGTGGGAGCGGTTCCTACGAGCAGTACTTC
CSGSGSYEQYF
>TRBV28|TRBJ1-5|NA|TRBD1
TGTGCCAGCAGTCCTCGGACAGGGGGCGCATTTCAGCCCCAGCATTTT
CASSPRTGGAFQPQHF
>TRBV19|TRBJ1-3|NA|TRBD1
TGTGCCAGTATGGGACAGGGGGCTCCTGGAAACACCATATATTTT
CASMGQGAPGNTIYF
>TRBV6-6|TRBJ2-4|NA|NA
TGTGCCAGCAGTTCCGCCCAGGAGGGGAAAAACATTCAGTACTTC
CASSSAQEGKNIQYF
>TRBV11-2|TRBJ2-3|NA|TRBD2
TGTGCCAGCAGCCCCCTCGCGGGGGGTTACAATACGCAGTATTTT
CASSPLAGGYNTQYF
>TRBV5-1|TRBJ1-5|NA|TRBD1
TGCGCCAGCCGAGCCGGGACAGGGGGCGGCGGCAATCAGCCCCAGCATTTT
CASRAGTGGGGNQPQHF
>TRBV7-2|TRBJ1-5|NA|NA
TGTGCCAGCAGCTTCCGCGAGGGAACGCAGCCCCAGCATTTT
CASSFREGTQPQHF
>TRBV27|TRBJ1-5|NA|NA
TGTGCCAGCTCCTCTAAGCATTTT
CASSSKHF
>TRBV18|TRBJ1-2|NA|TRBD1
TGTGCCAGCTCACCAGCACCGGAGGGACAGGGCTCAAATGGCTACACCTTC
CASSPAPEGQGSNGYTF
>TRBV4-2|TRBJ2-7|NA|NA
TGTGCCAGCAGCCAAGGTATGGGAGGAACCTACGAGCAGTACTTC
CASSQGMGGTYEQYF
>TRBV7-3|TRBJ2-1|NA|TRBD2
TGTGCCAGCAGCCTCGGGACTAGGAGGGACAATGAGCAGTTCTTC
CASSLGTRRDNEQFF